This T cell receptor beta chain was captured in a study of shared clonotypes between healthy human individuals. Whole-study findings and limits: Non-shared clonotypes showed lower generation probabilities than clonotypes common to all four donors. Only a few donors were included, so the genetic and exposure-history diversity represented was limited.

Assay used: immunoSEQ multiplex PCR; TCRdb lists only in-frame clones, some missing. The profile shows 1.4 million or so clones, roughly 98.5% of them singletons. Notes on this clone: The antigen is not known.

V was shortened by 7 bases and J by 2 bases, with 15 bases between the two germline ends. The germline CDR1 and CDR2 sequences are SQVTM and ANQGSEA. This CDR3 is 13 amino acids long. The clonotype originates from a man aged 25 to 40 in good health. The chain has TRBV29-1 and TRBJ2-7; D gene unclear. Sequencing was carried out using naive CD4+ T cells sorted from blood. Specified subset: CD45RA+ positively selected. In DNA, the CDR3 is TGCAGCGCCCAAGTGAGTGGGCCCTACGAGCAGTACTTC. Translation gives CSAQVSGPYEQYF.